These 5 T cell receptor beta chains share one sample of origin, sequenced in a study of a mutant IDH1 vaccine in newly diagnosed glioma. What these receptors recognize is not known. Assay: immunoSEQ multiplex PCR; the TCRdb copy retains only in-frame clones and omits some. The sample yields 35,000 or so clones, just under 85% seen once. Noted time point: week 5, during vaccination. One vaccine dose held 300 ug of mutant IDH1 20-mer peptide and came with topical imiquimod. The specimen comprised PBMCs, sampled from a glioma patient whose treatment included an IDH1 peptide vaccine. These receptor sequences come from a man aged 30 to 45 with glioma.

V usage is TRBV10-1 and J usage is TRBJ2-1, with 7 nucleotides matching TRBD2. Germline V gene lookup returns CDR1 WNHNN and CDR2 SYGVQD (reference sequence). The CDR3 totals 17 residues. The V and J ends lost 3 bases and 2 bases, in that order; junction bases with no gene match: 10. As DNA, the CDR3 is TGCGCCAGCAGTGATGAGGCTAGCGGACTCACCTACAATGAGCAGTTCTTC. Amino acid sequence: CASSDEASGLTYNEQFF.

In DNA, the CDR3 is TGCGCCAGCAGTGAGTCGTCGAGATATGGCTACACCTTC. It codes for CASSESSRYGYTF. This chain uses TRBV10-1 with TRBJ1-2, with no clear D. This CDR3 has 13 residues. Per the germline V gene, CDR1 is WNHNN and CDR2 is SYGVQD (reference sequence). V was clipped by 0 bases and J by 5 bases, with 7 bases between them.

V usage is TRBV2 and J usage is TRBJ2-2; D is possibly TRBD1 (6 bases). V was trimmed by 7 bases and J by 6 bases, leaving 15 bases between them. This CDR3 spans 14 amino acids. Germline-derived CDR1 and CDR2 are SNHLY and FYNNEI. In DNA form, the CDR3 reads TGTGCCAGCAATCGGGACACTTGGGCCGGGGAGCTGTTTTTT. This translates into CASNRDTWAGELFF.

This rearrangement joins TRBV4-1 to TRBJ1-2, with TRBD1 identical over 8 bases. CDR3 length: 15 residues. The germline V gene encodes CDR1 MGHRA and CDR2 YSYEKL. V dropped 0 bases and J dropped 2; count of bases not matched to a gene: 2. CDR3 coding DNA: TGCGCCAGCAGCCAAGATCGGACAGGGAACTATGGCTACACCTTC. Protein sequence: CASSQDRTGNYGYTF.

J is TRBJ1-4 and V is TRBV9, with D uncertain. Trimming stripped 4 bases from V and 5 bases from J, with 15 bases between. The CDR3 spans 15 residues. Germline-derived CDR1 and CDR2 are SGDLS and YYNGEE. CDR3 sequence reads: CASSLTPGINEKLFF. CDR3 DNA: TGTGCCAGCAGCTTAACCCCGGGGATAAATGAAAAACTGTTTTTT.